The sequence of this T cell receptor (beta chain) was determined in a study of molecular identifiers for immune sequencing clone quantification. In its sample, this clonotype was seen a few times. TCRdb passed the PCR reads through MiXCR, listing each CDR3 protein once. The top ten hold 0.65% to 0.95% of the sample, which has approximately 500,000 distinct CDR3 sequences, 20% to 25% seen once. The sample consisted of naive CD8+ T cells from blood, with Jurkat cell RNA spiked in. This sample's subset: FACS-sorted CD8+CD4-CCR7+CD45RA+ naive T cells. The source is a human donor in good health. Some libraries in this study had Jurkat cell RNA spiked in.

Written as DNA, the CDR3 is TGTGCCAGCAGCCCCGGACGCTTTGACTACGAGCAGTACTTC. Translated, it gives CASSPGRFDYEQYF. J is TRBJ2-7 and V is TRBV7-9; unclear D gene. Germline loops: CDR1 SEHNR, CDR2 FQNEAQ (reference sequence). The CDR3 runs to 14 residues. V lost 5 bases, J lost 3 bases, and 14 bases lay in between.